Listed below are T cell receptor beta chains from one sample, sequenced in a study of graft-versus-host responses after intestinal transplantation. TCRdb's table, derived via immunoSEQ multiplex PCR, lists solely in-frame clones and lacks some. The sample consists of approximately 77,000 clones, around nine tenths of them appearing once. No antigen is known for these receptors. The material sequenced was unstimulated CD4+ T cells sorted from spleen or lymph node cells, taken before intestinal transplant. The receptors stem from a human donor who received an intestinal transplant. The CDR3 runs from the conserved cysteine through the conserved F or W. Each record gives: V gene, CDR3 length, J gene, D gene, clone size, CDR3 protein, CDR3 DNA. A D gene is named only where the DNA matches it firmly. Clone size is shown for a subset of rows, as once, few, many or a class of expanded clone.

TRBV27	14	TRBJ1-1	TRBD1	.	CASSLIQGWAEAFF	TGTGCCAGCAGCCTGATACAGGGGTGGGCTGAAGCTTTCTTT
TRBV10-1	16	TRBJ2-7	.	.	CASSEYQGRGSGEQYF	TGCGCCAGCAGTGAGTATCAGGGCAGGGGATCTGGCGAGCAGTACTTC
TRBV5-4	13	TRBJ2-1	.	.	CASSRTPEDEQFF	TGTGCCAGCAGCCGTACCCCCGAGGATGAGCAGTTCTTC
TRBV30	11	TRBJ2-5	TRBD1	once	CAWSQGTGEYF	TGTGCCTGGAGCCAAGGGACAGGGGAGTACTTC
TRBV6-5	13	TRBJ1-6	TRBD1	few	CASRWTGNSPLHF	TGTGCCAGCAGATGGACAGGGAATTCACCCCTCCACTTT
TRBV5-1	16	TRBJ2-1	.	.	CASSVPVGSSYNEQFF	TGCGCCAGCAGCGTCCCGGTGGGGAGCTCCTACAATGAGCAGTTCTTC
TRBV5-1	16	TRBJ2-3	TRBD2	.	CASSHGTSGITDTQYF	TGCGCCAGCAGCCACGGGACTAGCGGGATCACAGATACGCAGTATTTT
TRBV19	14	TRBJ1-5	.	.	CASRGLGGNQPQHF	TGTGCCAGTAGGGGTCTCGGGGGGAATCAGCCCCAGCATTTT
TRBV4-2	16	TRBJ2-2	TRBD2	.	CASSPGLAENTGELFF	TGTGCCAGCAGCCCGGGACTAGCGGAGAACACCGGGGAGCTGTTTTTT
TRBV28	13	TRBJ2-7	.	.	CASSLGREYEQYF	TGTGCCAGCAGCCTAGGTCGGGAGTACGAGCAGTACTTC
TRBV5-4	15	TRBJ2-2	TRBD2	.	CASSSPGLATGELFF	TGTGCCAGCAGCTCCCCGGGACTAGCTACCGGGGAGCTGTTTTTT
TRBV6-5	12	TRBJ2-2	.	.	CASSPHTGELFF	TGTGCCAGCAGTCCTCACACCGGGGAGCTGTTTTTT
TRBV9	16	TRBJ2-4	TRBD1	.	CASSVGGTGGRNIQYF	TGTGCCAGCAGCGTAGGAGGGACAGGAGGGAGAAACATTCAGTACTTC
TRBV28	14	TRBJ1-5	TRBD1	.	CASTTIGGDQPQHF	TGTGCCAGCACTACTATAGGGGGCGATCAGCCCCAGCATTTT
TRBV28	15	TRBJ2-4	TRBD1	.	CASSTRDRVNNIQYF	TGTGCCAGCAGCACCCGGGACAGGGTGAATAACATTCAGTACTTC
TRBV19	12	TRBJ2-2	.	few	CASSIRDGELFF	TGTGCCAGTAGTATCAGGGACGGGGAGCTGTTTTTT
TRBV7-2	15	TRBJ1-4	.	.	CASSLVVGAHEKLFF	TGTGCCAGCAGCTTAGTCGTGGGGGCGCACGAAAAACTGTTTTTT
TRBV19	13	TRBJ1-5	.	once	CASSQGNNQPQHF	TGTGCCAGTAGTCAGGGTAACAATCAGCCCCAGCATTTT
TRBV7-8	12	TRBJ2-7	.	.	CASTTTGVGQYF	TGTGCCAGCACCACGACGGGTGTAGGGCAGTACTTC
TRBV5-1	14	TRBJ1-2	TRBD1	.	CASSLQGANYGYTF	TGCGCCAGCAGCTTACAGGGGGCTAACTATGGCTACACCTTC
TRBV5-1	14	TRBJ2-7	TRBD2	.	CASSVAGNSYEQYF	TGCGCCAGCAGCGTAGCGGGGAACTCCTACGAGCAGTACTTC
TRBV7-2	14	TRBJ2-1	.	.	CASSLAARVHEQFF	TGTGCCAGCAGCTTAGCCGCCAGGGTCCATGAGCAGTTCTTC
TRBV27	13	TRBJ2-7	.	once	CASSDTGSYEQYF	TGTGCCAGCAGCGATACAGGGAGCTACGAGCAGTACTTC
TRBV7-2	19	TRBJ2-6	TRBD1	.	CASSLRAGTGVSGANVLTF	TGTGCCAGCAGCTTAAGGGCAGGGACAGGGGTATCCGGGGCCAACGTCCTGACTTTC
TRBV5-1	18	TRBJ2-2	TRBD2	.	CASSLRASGSLNTGELFF	TGCGCCAGCAGCTTAAGGGCTAGCGGGAGTCTAAACACCGGGGAGCTGTTTTTT
TRBV5-1	13	TRBJ2-2	.	.	CASREGTTGELFF	TGCGCCAGCCGCGAGGGAACGACCGGGGAGCTGTTTTTT
TRBV6-1	13	TRBJ1-6	.	.	CASTGTFPPPLHF	TGTGCCAGCACCGGGACATTCCCACCACCCCTCCACTTT
TRBV2	16	TRBJ2-1	TRBD2	.	CASSVASGSLSNEQFF	TGTGCCAGCAGTGTGGCTAGCGGGAGCTTGAGCAATGAGCAGTTCTTC
TRBV29-1	12	TRBJ1-2	TRBD1	.	CSVEDRVSGYTF	TGCAGCGTTGAGGACAGGGTCTCTGGCTACACCTTC
TRBV28	11	TRBJ1-4	.	.	CASSFREKLFF	TGTGCCAGCAGTTTTCGGGAAAAACTGTTTTTT
TRBV19	16	TRBJ2-3	TRBD1	.	CASRKEGQASTDTQYF	TGTGCCAGTAGGAAAGAGGGACAGGCGAGCACAGATACGCAGTATTTT
TRBV18	13	TRBJ2-5	.	.	CASSPLGKETQYF	TGTGCCAGCTCACCCCTCGGGAAGGAGACCCAGTACTTC
TRBV4-2	20	TRBJ2-3	TRBD2	.	CASSPRGDSGGAAPTDTQYF	TGTGCCAGCAGCCCCCGAGGGGATAGCGGGGGGGCAGCCCCCACAGATACGCAGTATTTT
TRBV7-8	14	TRBJ2-7	TRBD1	.	CASSLGTGLYEQYF	TGTGCCAGCAGCTTAGGGACAGGGCTTTACGAGCAGTACTTC
TRBV6-5	12	TRBJ1-2	.	.	CASSSSAGGYTF	TGTGCCAGCAGTTCGAGTGCAGGGGGCTACACCTTC
TRBV30	12	TRBJ1-1	.	few	CAGSGLVGETFF	TGTGCCGGTAGCGGGTTGGTCGGAGAGACTTTCTTT
TRBV5-4	13	TRBJ2-5	.	.	CASSSSPEETQYF	TGTGCCAGCAGCTCCTCGCCGGAGGAGACCCAGTACTTC
TRBV2	16	TRBJ1-6	TRBD1	.	CASSLTGGSYNSPLHF	TGTGCCAGCAGTTTGACAGGGGGCTCTTATAATTCACCCCTCCACTTT
TRBV18	17	TRBJ2-5	TRBD1	.	CASSPLTVGQGTETQYF	TGTGCCAGCTCACCACTAACTGTCGGACAGGGTACAGAGACCCAGTACTTC
TRBV19	14	TRBJ2-7	TRBD2	.	CASSRLAGVYEQYF	TGTGCCAGTAGTCGCTTAGCGGGAGTCTACGAGCAGTACTTC
TRBV9	17	TRBJ2-2	TRBD1	.	CASSVAGGVTGTGELFF	TGTGCCAGCAGCGTAGCAGGGGGCGTTACCGGGACCGGGGAGCTGTTTTTT
TRBV5-1	15	TRBJ2-1	TRBD2	.	CASSLARTSANEQFF	TGCGCCAGCAGCTTGGCCCGGACTAGCGCCAATGAGCAGTTCTTC
TRBV5-3	15	TRBJ2-7	TRBD1	.	CARSLAETGGYEQYF	TGTGCCAGAAGCTTGGCCGAGACAGGGGGCTACGAGCAGTACTTC
TRBV11-2	17	TRBJ2-7	.	.	CASSLQLQGIRSYEQYF	TGTGCCAGCAGCTTACAATTGCAGGGCATACGATCCTACGAGCAGTACTTC
TRBV6-1	15	TRBJ2-3	TRBD1	.	CASKEDRASPVGQYF	TGTGCCAGCAAAGAAGACAGGGCAAGTCCGGTGGGGCAGTATTTT
TRBV15	19	TRBJ1-5	.	.	CATSRDLPPPVPGNQPQHF	TGTGCCACCAGCAGAGATCTCCCCCCTCCTGTTCCCGGGAATCAGCCCCAGCATTTT
TRBV27	14	TRBJ2-3	TRBD2	.	CASSPRTSGDTQYF	TGTGCCAGCAGTCCTCGGACTAGCGGAGATACGCAGTATTTT
TRBV6-1	13	TRBJ1-5	.	.	CASSDGGPQPQHF	TGTGCCAGCAGCGATGGGGGCCCCCAGCCCCAGCATTTT
TRBV18	14	TRBJ2-7	TRBD1	.	CASSPLDRVGEQYF	TGTGCCAGCTCACCGCTCGACAGGGTAGGAGAGCAGTACTTC
TRBV6-1	15	TRBJ2-3	TRBD2	.	CASAPLSGGTDTQYF	TGTGCCAGCGCCCCTCTTAGCGGGGGCACAGATACGCAGTATTTT
TRBV9	14	TRBJ1-2	TRBD1	.	CASSPRTGEYGYTF	TGTGCCAGCAGCCCGCGGACAGGGGAGTATGGCTACACCTTC
TRBV5-4	14	TRBJ2-7	TRBD2	.	CASSATSGGYEQYF	TGTGCCAGCAGCGCGACTAGCGGGGGCTACGAGCAGTACTTC
TRBV9	16	TRBJ2-5	TRBD2	.	CASSVDMSSGKETQYF	TGTGCCAGCAGCGTAGATATGTCTAGCGGGAAAGAGACCCAGTACTTC
TRBV5-6	16	TRBJ2-1	.	once	CASSLSGGAPRNEQFF	TGTGCCAGCAGCTTGTCCGGCGGGGCCCCGCGGAATGAGCAGTTCTTC